This T cell receptor (beta chain) was sequenced in a study of blood T cell repertoires in COVID-19 (dated by TCRdb to 2018 to 2020). For the study in its entirety: Collaborator samples came from the United States, Italy and Spain and covered acute and convalescent phases of COVID-19. The material from the prospective study consisted of cDNA or gDNA derived from T cells, B-cell-depleted T cells, or PBMCs. Sample metadata almost always included a de-identified subject ID, COVID-19 status, age in years and sex. Subjects who had been exposed to COVID-19, were actively infected with it, or had recovered from it provided the deeply sampled blood TCRbeta repertoires that made up the dataset. The repertoires were released in a freely available public database meant as a resource for research on the immune response to SARS-CoV-2. Where HLA class I and class II types were available, the types were taken from metadata supplied by the sample provider, not from assay-based typing. Samples were obtained from the ongoing ImmuneRACE study (first 160 participants) and from over 1,000 subjects provided by 6 global collaborators.

V ends up 4 bases short and J 5 bases short, with an unmatched junction base count of 4. For CDR1 and CDR2, the germline V gene (reference sequence) lists LNHDA and SQIVND. The CDR3 runs 15 amino acids, cysteine and phenylalanine included. Only the CDR3 part of the read is kept: 45 bases, read in frame from the first base. TCRbeta CDR3 regions were amplified from genomic DNA by means of the immunoSEQ Assay, a bias-controlled multiplex PCR. The source study handled its data this way. Nucleated cell counts per sample were estimated from amplification of reference gene primers within the assay. To quantify the absolute abundance of each unique TCRbeta CDR3 rearrangement, sequence reads were collapsed and filtered. For each sample, productive Simpson clonality was calculated by taking the square root of Simpson's diversity index across productive rearrangements. As stored in TCRdb, this immuneACCESS dataset retains in-frame rearrangements with V and J assigned. A fraction of the clones does not appear; measured against another copy, unresolved V genes explain less than half of the discrepancy, and the remainder lacks a known reason. That table furnishes V, J and clone size, whereas the DNA furnished D and trimming. This sample comprises 250,000 or so clones, around 90% of them detected only once. The top ten clonotypes cover around 5% of the sample.

One collaborating source in Seattle enrolled patients during active infection and followed them longitudinally through the course of disease. Whole blood was collected in K2EDTA tubes by collaborating institutions according to the institutions' own protocols. Collaborator samples were shipped for TCRbeta analysis as frozen whole blood, isolated PBMCs, or DNA extracted from either sample type. Results and caveats for the whole study, not just this receptor: How much clinical and demographic metadata was included differed by source and by participant, and the metadata was provided uncurated.

The table lists this clone with a few counts. Its binding antigen is unknown. No much larger clone exists at a distance of one base, and base qualities are not known. This TCR came from a woman aged 60 to 75 with COVID-19, enrolled during active disease. The sequenced material came from peripheral blood. The rearrangement combines TRBV19 with TRBJ2-7; a stretch of 14 junction bases matches TRBD2. The nucleotide sequence is TGTGCCAGTAGTAACTCGGGACTAGCGGGAGACGAGCAGTACTTC. Translation gives CASSNSGLAGDEQYF.